The 7 T cell receptor beta chains given below trace back to one sample, sequenced in a study of tumor-infiltrating lymphocytes in primary liver carcinoma. Germline DNA was also extracted, with blood RNA taken from unsorted whole blood. Starting from approximately 470 ng of total RNA, TCR beta cDNA was produced with a primer in the constant region. What produced the TCR beta libraries was three nested multiplex PCR rounds using slightly modified ARM-PCR. With TRBV1-TRBV30 forward primers and a C-beta reverse primer, the first two PCR rounds were run for roughly 10 cycles each. TCRdb called the multiplex PCR reads again in MiXCR, with one record for every CDR3 protein. This table has approximately 330,000 distinct CDR3 sequences, about 61% appearing once. The sample was peripheral blood. The receptor source for this set is a middle-aged man with primary liver carcinoma and hepatitis B virus infection.

The chain joins TRBV6-5 to TRBJ2-5; tentatively, D is TRBD2 (6 bases). This CDR3 is built from 14 residues. Trimming took 3 bases from V and 9 from J, leaving 17 bases between them. The germline CDR1 and CDR2 sequences are MNHEY and SVGAGI. The CDR3 reads CASSYGGIHESQYF. CDR3 nucleotides: TGTGCCAGCAGTTATGGAGGGATCCATGAGTCCCAGTACTTC.

This clonotype was detected once. This sequence joins TRBV11-1 and TRBJ2-7; tentatively, D is TRBD1 (5 bases). V was clipped by 7 bases and J by 0 bases, with 13 bases between them. The germline V gene encodes CDR1 SGHAT and CDR2 FQDESV (reference sequence). CDR3 size: 14 residues. CDR3 protein: CASIIRVSSYEQYF. CDR3 in DNA: TGTGCCAGCATCATCAGGGTCTCCTCCTACGAGCAGTACTTC.

The sample holds a few counts of this clonotype. The V call is TRBV4-2, the J call TRBJ2-7, with D tentatively TRBD2 (6 bases). Germline V gene data show CDR1 as LGHNA and CDR2 as YNFKEQ. This CDR3 is built from 13 residues. V was clipped by 1 base and J by 4 bases, with 8 bases between them. The CDR3 loop is CASSQGGVYEQYF. DNA of the CDR3: TGTGCCAGCAGCCAAGGCGGGGTTTACGAGCAGTACTTC.

This rearrangement joins TRBV2 to TRBJ2-7, with D maybe TRBD1 (6 bases). V lost 5 bases, J lost 6 bases, and 20 bases lay in between. In germline, CDR1 is SNHLY, CDR2 FYNNEI. The CDR3 covers 15 residues. CDR3 amino acids: CASSQPQGHGSEQYF. The CDR3 nucleotides read TGTGCCAGCAGTCAACCACAGGGTCATGGTAGCGAGCAGTACTTC.

This clonotype occurred a few times. J is TRBJ2-6 and V is TRBV12-3 or TRBV12-4; the D is unclear. V shed 9 bases and J shed 3 bases, with 9 bases lying between them. The length of the CDR3 is 13 residues. The CDR3: CASGEIGANVLTF. CDR3 DNA sequence: TGTGCCAGTGGGGAAATTGGGGCCAACGTCCTGACTTTC.

This clonotype was observed a handful of times. As DNA, the CDR3 is TGCGCCAGCCTAGATAGCGGGAGCCACGAGCAGTACTTC. Its translation is CASLDSGSHEQYF. The chain is built from TRBV10-2 and TRBJ2-7, with 9 bases identical to TRBD2. Germline CDR1 WSHSY, CDR2 SAAADI. V trimming: 8 bases; J trimming: 5 bases; junction bases outside the gene matches: 7. The CDR3 extends over 13 amino acids.

Regarding this clonotype: A read error may explain this, as a much larger clone is one base away. The V gene is TRBV14, the J gene TRBJ2-2; the match to TRBD2 covers 8 bases. Germline V gene lookup returns CDR1 SGHDN and CDR2 FVKESK. V was pared by 4 bases and J by 7 bases, with 8 bases of the junction left unmatched. The CDR3 loop spans 15 amino acids. DNA of the CDR3: TGTGCCAGCAGCCCTCTCGGGGGGGGTCACGGGGAGCTGTTTTTT. It encodes CASSPLGGGHGELFF.